This record looks at one T cell receptor (beta chain) sequence and its context. Its antigen remains unidentified. This sample stems from a study of OX40 agonist ivuxolimab in advanced cancers. Study-wide background: Ivuxolimab is a fully human IgG2 antibody that activates OX40 (CD134). One patient with hepatocellular carcinoma and two with cutaneous melanoma, three in all, had partial responses.

Germline V gives CDR1 MNHGY, CDR2 SAAAGT. This CDR3 contains 15 residues. The junction had 8 bases not matched to a gene; V was cut back by 2 bases and J by 7 bases. Sequencing was performed with immunoSEQ multiplex PCR; in TCRdb, only in-frame clones are kept and a portion is missing. The table shows tens of thousands of clones, with about 80% occurring only once. Study outcomes and limitations: Among patients with partial responses at 0.1-3.0 mg/kg, clonal expansion was among the lowest.

The TCR sequence derives from an adult with an advanced solid tumor such as melanoma, head and neck, liver or kidney cancer. The V call is TRBV6-8, the J call TRBJ1-5, with 7 bases lining up with TRBD1. The sample in question was CD4+ or CD8+ T cells sorted from blood, obtained in a trial of the OX40 agonist ivuxolimab. CDR3 region: CASSYRAGGMQPQHF. The CDR3 DNA follows: TGTGCCAGCAGTTACCGGGCAGGGGGGATGCAGCCCCAGCATTTT.